This T cell receptor beta chain was sequenced in a study of blood T cell repertoires in COVID-19. Study details: Researchers got acute and convalescent COVID-19 samples from the United States, Italy and Spain. Nucleic acid was either cDNA or gDNA, and it came from T cells, B-cell-depleted T cells, or PBMCs.

The CDR3 extends over 15 amino acids. V trimming: 0 bases; J trimming: 3 bases; junction bases outside the gene matches: 1. Germline V gene lookup returns CDR1 SGHNT and CDR2 YENEEA. Authors' analysis steps: Quantification of nucleated cells was approximated via reference gene primer amplification. Clones were read by immunoSEQ multiplex PCR, and TCRdb kept only the in-frame ones, dropping some. That table furnishes V, J and clone size, whereas the DNA furnished D and trimming. The table lists about 87,000 clones, more than 75% of them singletons. The sequence derives from a human donor in a cohort sampled during active COVID-19. Sequenced: peripheral blood. This chain links TRBV11-3 with TRBJ2-7, with 11 nucleotides matching TRBD1. CDR3 region: CASSLDGTGGYEQYF. For the CDR3, the DNA is TGTGCCAGCAGCTTAGATGGGACAGGGGGCTACGAGCAGTACTTC.